This TCR beta chain was recorded in a study of blood T cell repertoires in COVID-19. About the study: The analysed material was cDNA or gDNA that came from T cells, B-cell-depleted T cells, or PBMCs.

CDR1 and CDR2 (germline): SGDLS, YYNGEE. CDR3 length: 14 amino acids. Trimming removed 4 bases from V and 5 bases from J; junction bases left unmatched: 8. In the authors' workflow: For nucleated cells, counts were estimated from reference gene primer amplification. Sequencing was performed with immunoSEQ multiplex PCR; in TCRdb, only in-frame clones are kept and a portion is missing. The V and J calls and clone size come from that table; D and trimming were worked out from the DNA. The data show some 130,000 clones, 65% to 80% seen once. The receptor comes from a man between 60 and 75 years old with acute or convalescent COVID-19. The specimen was peripheral blood. This chain links TRBV9 with TRBJ1-2, with TRBD1 matching over 7 bases. CDR3 loop: CASSPDGTDYGYTF. The CDR3 bases are TGTGCCAGCAGCCCGGATGGGACAGATTATGGCTACACCTTC.